This TCR beta chain was recorded in a study of CD8 T cells in Susac syndrome. Findings of the study overall: The relatively small number of individuals in the TCR sequencing and HLA analysis was acknowledged by the study.

CDR3 length: 14 residues. Unmatched junction bases numbered 7, after V lost 7 bases and J lost 2 bases. From blood CD8+ and CD4+ T cells, the TCR beta chain was sequenced. Negative isolation yielded CD4+ and CD8+ T cells, and FACS enriched TEMRA cells. With random hexamers, reverse transcription was performed on roughly 0.5 to 1 ug of RNA. Amplification of the TCR beta CDR3 was carried out by immunoSEQ multiplex PCR, which spanned a total of 54 Vbeta and 13 Jbeta segments. TCRdb reanalysed the immunoSEQ multiplex PCR reads using MiXCR and keeps one entry per CDR3 protein. The sample lists some 300,000 distinct CDR3 sequences, about 91% seen once, with under 0.2% in the top ten. Notes on this clonotype: What it binds is not known.

The rearrangement links TRBV12-3 or TRBV12-4 to TRBJ2-5; TRBD2 aligns across 7 bases. The source of this sequence is a human donor with multiple sclerosis. The source material was CD8+ T cells from PBMCs. The CDR3 protein is CASTLGGFQETQYF. CDR3 DNA: TGTGCCAGCACTCTGGGGGGGTTTCAAGAGACCCAGTACTTC.